This T cell receptor (beta chain) was sequenced in a study of blood T cell repertoires in COVID-19 (dated by TCRdb to about 2020). Regarding the study in general: Collaborator samples came from the United States, Italy and Spain and covered acute and convalescent phases of COVID-19. The prospective study material was composed of cDNA or gDNA derived from T cells, B-cell-depleted T cells, or PBMCs. The dataset comprised deeply sampled blood TCRbeta repertoires from subjects exposed to, actively infected with, or recovered from COVID-19. The repertoires were released in a freely available public database intended as a resource for research on the immune response to SARS-CoV-2. Samples came from the ongoing ImmuneRACE study (first 160 participants) plus 1,254 subjects from 6 global collaborators. The sample metadata nearly always contained a de-identified subject ID, COVID-19 status, age in years and sex. HLA class I and class II types, where available, came from metadata supplied by the sample provider rather than from assay-based typing. Overall study results and their limits: The quantity of clinical and demographic metadata differed by source and by participant and was supplied without curation.

Points on this clone: Its antigen is unknown. Within one base of it there is no much larger clone, and no base qualities were kept.

Whole blood was collected in K2EDTA tubes by collaborating institutions according to the institutions' own protocols. For TCRbeta analysis, collaborators shipped samples in one of three forms: frozen whole blood, isolated PBMCs, or DNA extracted from either of those sample types. CDR1 and CDR2, looked up from the germline V gene, are MNHEY and SVGEGT. V trim: 2 bases; J trim: 6 bases; unmatched bases: 11. Including cysteine and phenylalanine, the CDR3 has 17 amino acids. Left in the record is the CDR3 DNA by itself, 51 bases read in frame from the first base. TCRbeta CDR3 regions were amplified from genomic DNA using the immunoSEQ Assay, a bias-controlled multiplex PCR. As for the authors' bioinformatics: Within the assay, amplification of reference gene primers was used to estimate how many nucleated cells each sample contained. To quantify the absolute abundance of each unique TCRbeta CDR3 rearrangement, sequence reads were collapsed and filtered. For each sample, productive Simpson clonality was calculated as the square root of Simpson's diversity index across productive rearrangements. The clones in this table, taken by TCRdb from immuneACCESS, are in-frame only. Not every clone is retained; where verified, under half of the shortfall comes from an unresolved V gene, and the cause of the rest is unknown. D and trimming come from the DNA, and the V and J calls and clone size come from that table. Recorded for this sample are roughly 200,000 clones; about 90% of them occurred a single time. Roughly 0.6% of the sample is in the top ten clones.

The rearranged segments are TRBV6-2 or TRBV6-3 and TRBJ2-1; 9 nucleotides in the junction match TRBD2. The sequence derives from a man in his fifties or sixties with acute or convalescent COVID-19. Sequencing was done on a sample of peripheral blood. The CDR3 corresponds to CASSYVGSGGGINEQFF. The DNA is TGTGCCAGCAGTTACGTTGGTAGCGGGGGTGGGATCAATGAGCAGTTCTTC.